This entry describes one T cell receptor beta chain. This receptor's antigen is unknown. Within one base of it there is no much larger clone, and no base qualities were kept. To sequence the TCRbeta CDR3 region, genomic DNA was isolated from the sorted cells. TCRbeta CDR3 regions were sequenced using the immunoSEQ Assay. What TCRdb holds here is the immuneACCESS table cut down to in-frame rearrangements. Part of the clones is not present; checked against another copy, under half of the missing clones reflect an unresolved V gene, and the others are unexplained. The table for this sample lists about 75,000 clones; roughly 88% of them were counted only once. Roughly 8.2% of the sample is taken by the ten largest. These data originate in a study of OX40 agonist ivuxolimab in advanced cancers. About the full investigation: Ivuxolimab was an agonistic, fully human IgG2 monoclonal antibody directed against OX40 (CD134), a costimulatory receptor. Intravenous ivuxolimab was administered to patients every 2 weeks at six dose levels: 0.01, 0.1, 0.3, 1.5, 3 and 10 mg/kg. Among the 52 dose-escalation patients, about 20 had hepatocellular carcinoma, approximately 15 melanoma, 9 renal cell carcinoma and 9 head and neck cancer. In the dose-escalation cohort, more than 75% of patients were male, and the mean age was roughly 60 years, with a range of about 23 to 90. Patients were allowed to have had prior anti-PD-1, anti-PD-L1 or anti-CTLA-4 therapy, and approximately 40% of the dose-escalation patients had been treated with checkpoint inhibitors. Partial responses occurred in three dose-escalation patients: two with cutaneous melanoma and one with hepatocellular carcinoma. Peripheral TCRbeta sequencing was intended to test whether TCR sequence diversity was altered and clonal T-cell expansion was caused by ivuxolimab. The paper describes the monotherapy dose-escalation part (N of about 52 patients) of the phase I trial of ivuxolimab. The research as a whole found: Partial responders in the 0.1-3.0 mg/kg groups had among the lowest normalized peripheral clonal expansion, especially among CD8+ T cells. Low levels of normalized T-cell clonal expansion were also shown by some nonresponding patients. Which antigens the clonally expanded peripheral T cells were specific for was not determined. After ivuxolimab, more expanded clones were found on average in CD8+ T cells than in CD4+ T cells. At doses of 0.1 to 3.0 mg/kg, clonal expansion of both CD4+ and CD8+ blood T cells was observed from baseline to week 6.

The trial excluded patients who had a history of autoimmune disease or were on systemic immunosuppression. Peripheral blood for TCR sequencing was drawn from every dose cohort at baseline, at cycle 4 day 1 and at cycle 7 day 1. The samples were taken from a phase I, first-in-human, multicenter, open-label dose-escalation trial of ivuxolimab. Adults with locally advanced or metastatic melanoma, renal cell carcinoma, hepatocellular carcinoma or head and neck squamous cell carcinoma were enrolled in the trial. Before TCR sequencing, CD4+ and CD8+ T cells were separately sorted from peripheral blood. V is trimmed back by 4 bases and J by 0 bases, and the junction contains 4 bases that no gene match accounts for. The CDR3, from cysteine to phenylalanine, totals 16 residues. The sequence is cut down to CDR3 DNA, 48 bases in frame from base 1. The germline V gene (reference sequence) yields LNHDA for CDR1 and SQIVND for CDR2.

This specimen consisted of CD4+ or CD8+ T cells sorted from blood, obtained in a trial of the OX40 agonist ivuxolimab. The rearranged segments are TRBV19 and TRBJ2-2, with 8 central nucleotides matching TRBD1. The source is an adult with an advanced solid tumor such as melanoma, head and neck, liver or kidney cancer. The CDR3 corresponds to CASSKGQGANTGELFF. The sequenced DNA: TGTGCCAGTAGTAAAGGACAGGGCGCGAACACCGGGGAGCTGTTTTTT.